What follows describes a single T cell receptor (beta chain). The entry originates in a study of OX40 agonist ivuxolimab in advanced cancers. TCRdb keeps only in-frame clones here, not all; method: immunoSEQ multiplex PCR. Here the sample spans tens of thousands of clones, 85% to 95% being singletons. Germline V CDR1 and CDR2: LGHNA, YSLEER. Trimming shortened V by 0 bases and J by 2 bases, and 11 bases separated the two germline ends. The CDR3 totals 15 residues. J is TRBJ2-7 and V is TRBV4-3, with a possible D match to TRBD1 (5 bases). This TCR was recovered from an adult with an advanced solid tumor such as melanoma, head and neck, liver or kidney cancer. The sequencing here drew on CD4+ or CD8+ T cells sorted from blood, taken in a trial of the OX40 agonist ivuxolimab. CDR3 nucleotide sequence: TGCGCCAGCAGCCAAGATTGGGGCAGTACCTACGAGCAGTACTTC. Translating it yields CASSQDWGSTYEQYF.